This T cell receptor (beta chain) emerged from a study of T cells and Merkel cell carcinoma outcomes. V shed 4 bases and J 9 bases; nucleotides not matched to a gene: 9. The germline V gene has CDR1 SGDLS and CDR2 YYNGEE. This CDR3 contains 13 residues. Findings of the study overall: In Merkel cell carcinoma, repertoire and T-cell density reportedly predicted outcomes.

The method was immunoSEQ multiplex PCR; TCRdb's version includes in-frame clones alone and lacks a portion of them. The sample shows about 19,000 clones, almost 85% of them seen only once. Comment on this clone: Its antigen is as yet unknown.

This chain joins TRBV9 and TRBJ1-2; the match to TRBD1 covers 7 bases. Specimen: tumor tissue from Merkel cell carcinoma. The sequence derives from a human donor with Merkel cell carcinoma. CDR3 coding DNA: TGTGCCAGCAGCCCGACAGGGAGGAGAAGCTACACCTTC. Translation gives CASSPTGRRSYTF.